This TCR beta chain was captured in a study of neurological immune-mediated disorders. This sample's time point: longitudinal time-point 2. This clonotype was counted at least ten times. V was clipped by 6 bases and J by 4 bases, with 9 bases between them. The CDR3 runs 13 residues. The germline V gene has CDR1 SGHVS and CDR2 FQNEAQ. The cDNA was generated by 5'RACE with 10-nucleotide random UMIs. MiXCR, applied by TCRdb to the 5' RACE reads, yields one record per CDR3 protein. This sample carries about 80,000 distinct CDR3 sequences, approximately 5.8% of them seen once, and the ten largest clones take over 6.5%.

The sample consisted of PBMCs. This TCR was recovered from an older woman with multiple sclerosis. The chain couples TRBV7-8 to TRBJ1-4; D gene unclear. The CDR3 sequence is CASSFGLNEKLFF. In DNA, the CDR3 is TGTGCCAGCAGTTTCGGGCTTAATGAAAAACTGTTTTTT.